A selection of T cell receptor beta chains follows, all from one sample in a study of graft-versus-host responses after intestinal transplantation. Assay: immunoSEQ multiplex PCR; the TCRdb copy retains only in-frame clones and omits some. Of about 100,000 clones listed, more than 75% were seen once; the top ten hold 0.9% to 1%. Antigens for these TCRs are unknown. The material was unstimulated CD4+ T cells sorted from spleen or lymph node cells, obtained before transplant. Receptor source: a human donor who was the organ donor for an intestinal transplant. The CDR3 runs from the conserved cysteine through the conserved F or W. The order of the fields is D gene, J gene, V gene, clone size, CDR3 protein, CDR3 DNA. The D gene is left open where the match is weak. Size is stated for part of the rows, as once, few or many counts, or as a class when the clone is expanded.

d_gene: .; j_gene: TRBJ2-2; v_gene: TRBV7-2; abundance: few; CDR3aa: CASSWSRDTGELFF; CDR3nt: TGTGCCAGCAGCTGGAGCAGAGACACCGGGGAGCTGTTTTTT
d_gene: TRBD2; j_gene: TRBJ2-7; v_gene: TRBV28; abundance: .; CDR3aa: CASSPLGLAGRGNEQYF; CDR3nt: TGTGCCAGCAGTCCACTCGGCTTAGCGGGGAGAGGAAACGAGCAGTACTTC
d_gene: TRBD1; j_gene: TRBJ1-1; v_gene: TRBV28; abundance: .; CDR3aa: CASLLWQGDTEAFF; CDR3nt: TGTGCCAGCTTACTATGGCAGGGGGACACTGAAGCTTTCTTT
d_gene: TRBD2; j_gene: TRBJ2-7; v_gene: TRBV7-2; abundance: few; CDR3aa: CASSLDSGNYEQYF; CDR3nt: TGTGCCAGCAGCTTAGATAGCGGGAACTACGAGCAGTACTTC
d_gene: TRBD2; j_gene: TRBJ2-1; v_gene: TRBV25-1; abundance: .; CDR3aa: CASREGIRSEQFF; CDR3nt: TGTGCCAGCCGGGAGGGCATAAGAAGTGAGCAGTTCTTC
d_gene: .; j_gene: TRBJ1-4; v_gene: TRBV28; abundance: few; CDR3aa: CASSNIEKLFF; CDR3nt: TGTGCCAGCAGCAACATTGAAAAACTGTTTTTT
d_gene: TRBD2; j_gene: TRBJ2-5; v_gene: TRBV6-5; abundance: .; CDR3aa: CATHRGTSGAETQYF; CDR3nt: TGTGCCACGCACAGGGGGACTAGCGGGGCGGAGACCCAGTACTTC
d_gene: .; j_gene: TRBJ1-6; v_gene: TRBV6-6; abundance: .; CDR3aa: CASRPRDSPLHF; CDR3nt: TGTGCCAGCAGGCCTAGGGATTCACCCCTCCACTTT
d_gene: TRBD1; j_gene: TRBJ2-2; v_gene: TRBV5-1; abundance: .; CDR3aa: CASSWTGGNTGELFF; CDR3nt: TGCGCCAGCAGCTGGACAGGGGGAAACACCGGGGAGCTGTTTTTT
d_gene: .; j_gene: TRBJ1-5; v_gene: TRBV14; abundance: .; CDR3aa: CASSQDAGEANQPQHF; CDR3nt: TGTGCCAGCAGCCAAGATGCGGGGGAGGCGAATCAGCCCCAGCATTTT
d_gene: .; j_gene: TRBJ2-2; v_gene: TRBV7-9; abundance: .; CDR3aa: CASSLRTGNTGELFF; CDR3nt: TGTGCCAGCAGCCTCCGGACTGGGAACACCGGGGAGCTGTTTTTT
d_gene: TRBD1; j_gene: TRBJ2-6; v_gene: TRBV4-2; abundance: .; CDR3aa: CASSHFRTGASDHSGANVLTF; CDR3nt: TGTGCCAGCAGCCATTTCCGTACAGGGGCATCGGACCACTCTGGGGCCAACGTCCTGACTTTC
d_gene: TRBD1; j_gene: TRBJ2-4; v_gene: TRBV18; abundance: .; CDR3aa: CASSPKTGSESIQYF; CDR3nt: TGTGCCAGCTCACCAAAGACAGGGTCCGAGAGCATTCAGTACTTC
d_gene: TRBD2; j_gene: TRBJ2-1; v_gene: TRBV5-1; abundance: .; CDR3aa: CASSLEGGGHYNEQFF; CDR3nt: TGCGCCAGCAGCTTGGAAGGCGGGGGTCACTACAATGAGCAGTTCTTC
d_gene: TRBD1; j_gene: TRBJ1-3; v_gene: TRBV6-1; abundance: .; CDR3aa: CASSWTGGGNTIYF; CDR3nt: TGTGCCAGCAGTTGGACAGGAGGTGGAAACACCATATATTTT
d_gene: TRBD1; j_gene: TRBJ1-6; v_gene: TRBV6-6; abundance: .; CDR3aa: CASSYTTGANSPLHF; CDR3nt: TGTGCCAGCAGCTACACGACAGGGGCTAATTCACCCCTCCACTTT
d_gene: TRBD1; j_gene: TRBJ2-2; v_gene: TRBV4-1; abundance: .; CDR3aa: CASSHLNRGRTGELFF; CDR3nt: TGCGCCAGCAGCCACCTCAACAGGGGAAGGACCGGGGAGCTGTTTTTT
d_gene: .; j_gene: TRBJ1-2; v_gene: TRBV6-5; abundance: .; CDR3aa: CASSYGREGGNYGYTF; CDR3nt: TGTGCCAGCAGTTACGGGAGGGAGGGGGGAAACTATGGCTACACCTTC
d_gene: .; j_gene: TRBJ2-7; v_gene: TRBV6-1; abundance: .; CDR3aa: CATQGDTINEQYF; CDR3nt: TGTGCCACCCAGGGAGACACTATTAACGAGCAGTACTTC
d_gene: .; j_gene: TRBJ1-2; v_gene: TRBV13; abundance: .; CDR3aa: CASSSTRELLFYGYTF; CDR3nt: TGTGCCAGCAGCTCTACTAGGGAACTCCTGTTCTATGGCTACACCTTC
d_gene: .; j_gene: TRBJ1-5; v_gene: TRBV27; abundance: .; CDR3aa: CASSLLGQPQHF; CDR3nt: TGTGCCAGCAGTTTATTGGGTCAGCCCCAGCATTTT
d_gene: .; j_gene: TRBJ1-5; v_gene: TRBV19; abundance: .; CDR3aa: CASSKTGIQPQHF; CDR3nt: TGTGCCAGTAGTAAGACAGGTATCCAGCCCCAGCATTTT
d_gene: .; j_gene: TRBJ1-6; v_gene: TRBV30; abundance: .; CDR3aa: CAWSPRRGSVTSPLHF; CDR3nt: TGTGCCTGGAGTCCACGCAGGGGCAGCGTTACTTCACCCCTCCACTTT
d_gene: .; j_gene: TRBJ1-6; v_gene: TRBV6-1; abundance: .; CDR3aa: CASSLQGEGGSPLHF; CDR3nt: TGTGCCAGCAGTTTACAGGGAGAGGGTGGTTCACCCCTCCACTTT
d_gene: .; j_gene: TRBJ2-3; v_gene: TRBV5-1; abundance: .; CDR3aa: CASSLAGDMGSHTQYF; CDR3nt: TGCGCCAGCAGCTTGGCGGGGGACATGGGATCTCATACGCAGTATTTT
d_gene: .; j_gene: TRBJ2-2; v_gene: TRBV6-1; abundance: .; CDR3aa: CASKRTTGELFF; CDR3nt: TGTGCCAGCAAGAGGACCACCGGGGAGCTGTTTTTT
d_gene: .; j_gene: TRBJ1-1; v_gene: TRBV4-1; abundance: .; CDR3aa: CASSRGTGRTEAFF; CDR3nt: TGCGCCAGCAGCCGAGGGACGGGCCGGACTGAAGCTTTCTTT
d_gene: .; j_gene: TRBJ1-2; v_gene: TRBV4-2; abundance: .; CDR3aa: CASSQEQGIHGYTF; CDR3nt: TGTGCCAGCAGCCAAGAACAGGGAATCCATGGCTACACCTTC
d_gene: .; j_gene: TRBJ2-2; v_gene: TRBV5-1; abundance: .; CDR3aa: CASSLRRGGELFF; CDR3nt: TGCGCCAGCAGCTTAAGACGGGGCGGGGAGCTGTTTTTT
d_gene: TRBD2; j_gene: TRBJ2-5; v_gene: TRBV5-4; abundance: .; CDR3aa: CASGMTIGGVSGGETQYF; CDR3nt: TGTGCCAGCGGCATGACAATTGGCGGGGTGAGCGGGGGAGAGACCCAGTACTTC
d_gene: .; j_gene: TRBJ1-4; v_gene: TRBV5-6; abundance: once; CDR3aa: CASSGKFNEKLFF; CDR3nt: TGTGCCAGCAGTGGTAAGTTTAATGAAAAACTGTTTTTT
d_gene: TRBD1; j_gene: TRBJ1-1; v_gene: TRBV7-3; abundance: .; CDR3aa: CASSLDRANTEAFF; CDR3nt: TGTGCCAGCAGTTTGGACAGGGCGAACACTGAAGCTTTCTTT
d_gene: .; j_gene: TRBJ2-7; v_gene: TRBV7-9; abundance: .; CDR3aa: CASSLFGGGGSYEQYF; CDR3nt: TGTGCCAGCAGCTTATTCGGCGGTGGAGGTTCCTACGAGCAGTACTTC
d_gene: TRBD1; j_gene: TRBJ2-2; v_gene: TRBV2; abundance: .; CDR3aa: CASSEVGTGHPTVNTGELFF; CDR3nt: TGTGCCAGCAGTGAAGTGGGGACAGGGCATCCAACGGTAAACACCGGGGAGCTGTTTTTT
d_gene: .; j_gene: TRBJ2-2; v_gene: TRBV5-1; abundance: .; CDR3aa: CASSSDTHRGFRPVFF; CDR3nt: TGCGCCAGCAGCTCGGATACCCACCGCGGGTTTCGTCCAGTGTTTTTT
d_gene: TRBD2; j_gene: TRBJ2-5; v_gene: TRBV5-1; abundance: .; CDR3aa: CASSFSAGEGETQYF; CDR3nt: TGCGCCAGCAGCTTCTCGGCGGGGGAGGGGGAGACCCAGTACTTC
d_gene: .; j_gene: TRBJ1-4; v_gene: TRBV6-6; abundance: .; CDR3aa: CASSLRGGANEKLFF; CDR3nt: TGTGCCAGCAGTCTCCGAGGCGGAGCTAATGAAAAACTGTTTTTT
d_gene: .; j_gene: TRBJ1-5; v_gene: TRBV21-1; abundance: .; CDR3aa: CASTGTTGPQHF; CDR3nt: TGTGCCAGCACAGGGACGACGGGACCCCAGCATTTT
d_gene: TRBD1; j_gene: TRBJ2-3; v_gene: TRBV30; abundance: .; CDR3aa: CAWSLGTGKRSDTQYF; CDR3nt: TGTGCCTGGAGTCTTGGGACAGGGAAGAGGTCAGATACGCAGTATTTT
d_gene: TRBD1; j_gene: TRBJ2-7; v_gene: TRBV7-2; abundance: .; CDR3aa: CASSPTGVFSYEQYF; CDR3nt: TGTGCCAGCAGCCCGACAGGGGTCTTCTCCTACGAGCAGTACTTC
d_gene: .; j_gene: TRBJ2-1; v_gene: TRBV20-1; abundance: .; CDR3aa: CSASPSVF; CDR3nt: TGCAGTGCTTCACCCTCGGTCTTC
d_gene: .; j_gene: TRBJ2-7; v_gene: TRBV5-1; abundance: .; CDR3aa: CASSQSGQGKFSYEQYF; CDR3nt: TGCGCCAGCAGCCAATCGGGGCAGGGGAAATTCTCCTACGAGCAGTACTTC
d_gene: TRBD2; j_gene: TRBJ2-1; v_gene: TRBV28; abundance: .; CDR3aa: CASSFWTSGGLYYNEQFF; CDR3nt: TGTGCCAGCAGTTTTTGGACTAGCGGGGGCCTCTACTACAATGAGCAGTTCTTC
d_gene: TRBD1; j_gene: TRBJ2-5; v_gene: TRBV5-6; abundance: .; CDR3aa: CASIVDRRQETQYF; CDR3nt: TGTGCCAGCATCGTGGACAGGCGGCAAGAGACCCAGTACTTC
d_gene: .; j_gene: TRBJ2-3; v_gene: TRBV4-1; abundance: once; CDR3aa: CASSLAWDTQYF; CDR3nt: TGCGCCAGCAGCCTCGCCTGGGATACGCAGTATTTT
d_gene: TRBD1; j_gene: TRBJ2-7; v_gene: TRBV4-1; abundance: .; CDR3aa: CASRSGTGSSEQYF; CDR3nt: TGCGCCAGCAGGTCCGGGACAGGGTCTTCCGAGCAGTACTTC
d_gene: .; j_gene: TRBJ2-7; v_gene: TRBV21-1; abundance: .; CDR3aa: CASRYAAGDVYEQYF; CDR3nt: TGTGCCAGCAGATACGCCGCGGGGGACGTCTACGAGCAGTACTTC
d_gene: .; j_gene: TRBJ1-6; v_gene: TRBV19; abundance: .; CDR3aa: CASSIAAGRGSPLHF; CDR3nt: TGTGCCAGTAGTATCGCGGCAGGGCGAGGTTCACCCCTCCACTTT
d_gene: TRBD2; j_gene: TRBJ2-1; v_gene: TRBV5-1; abundance: .; CDR3aa: CASSAVAGLHYNEQFF; CDR3nt: TGCGCCAGCAGCGCCGTAGCGGGGCTACACTACAATGAGCAGTTCTTC
d_gene: .; j_gene: TRBJ1-3; v_gene: TRBV5-6; abundance: .; CDR3aa: CASSSRIRVGNTIYF; CDR3nt: TGTGCCAGCAGCTCTAGAATCAGGGTGGGAAACACCATATATTTT
d_gene: .; j_gene: TRBJ2-2; v_gene: TRBV7-9; abundance: .; CDR3aa: CASSFLPPPGVSTGELFF; CDR3nt: TGTGCCAGCAGCTTTCTCCCACCCCCCGGGGTGAGCACCGGGGAGCTGTTTTTT
d_gene: .; j_gene: TRBJ2-1; v_gene: TRBV6-1; abundance: once; CDR3aa: CASSEAPAEQFF; CDR3nt: TGTGCCAGCAGTGAAGCCCCAGCGGAGCAGTTCTTC
d_gene: .; j_gene: TRBJ2-5; v_gene: TRBV5-1; abundance: .; CDR3aa: CASSLVILGLGTQYF; CDR3nt: TGCGCCAGCAGCTTGGTTATCCTCGGATTAGGGACCCAGTACTTC
d_gene: .; j_gene: TRBJ2-2; v_gene: TRBV7-3; abundance: .; CDR3aa: CASSSQTDTGELFF; CDR3nt: TGTGCCAGCAGCTCTCAGACGGACACCGGGGAGCTGTTTTTT
d_gene: .; j_gene: TRBJ1-1; v_gene: TRBV28; abundance: once; CDR3aa: CASSLGQMSTEAFF; CDR3nt: TGTGCCAGCAGTCTAGGACAGATGAGCACTGAAGCTTTCTTT
d_gene: TRBD1; j_gene: TRBJ2-4; v_gene: TRBV13; abundance: .; CDR3aa: CASSPRGQEKTKAKNIQYF; CDR3nt: TGTGCCAGCAGCCCCCGGGGACAGGAGAAAACGAAGGCCAAAAACATTCAGTACTTC
d_gene: .; j_gene: TRBJ2-1; v_gene: TRBV7-2; abundance: .; CDR3aa: CASSPRGLLSSYNEQFF; CDR3nt: TGTGCCAGCAGCCCTAGAGGACTTTTAAGCTCCTACAATGAGCAGTTCTTC
d_gene: .; j_gene: TRBJ2-7; v_gene: TRBV6-1; abundance: .; CDR3aa: CASSVPGFEQYF; CDR3nt: TGTGCCAGCAGTGTCCCCGGGTTCGAGCAGTACTTC